A single sample gave rise to the 16 T cell receptor beta chains below, sequenced in a study of regulatory T cells in long-lasting Graves disease (dated by TCRdb to the early 2020s). The sample's time point label, in plain terms: newly diagnosed GD, antithyroid drugs for less than 3 months. For both TCR sequencing and RNA sequencing, RNA was extracted from PBMCs using TRIzol. Library generation was performed with multiplex PCR. TCRdb names Illumina HiSeq 4000 as the instrument used. TCR beta libraries were built with iRepertoire HTBI primers and Arm-PCR amplification of CDR3 regions. TCRdb reran the public reads through fastp at Q25 and MiXCR, keeping productive beta chains. CDR3 protein sequences are deduplicated, and each keeps its most common genes and DNA. The sample table shows 200,000 to 250,000 distinct CDR3 sequences, and about 18% are seen once. The top ten constitute 22% of the sample. This material consisted of peripheral blood mononuclear cells (PBMCs), taken at new diagnosis, from a patient treated with antithyroid drugs. The receptors were gathered from a female donor with Graves disease.

The rearrangement joins TRBV7-6 to TRBJ2-3; 7 nucleotides agree with TRBD2. The trim removed 0 bases at V and 5 bases at J, leaving 5 bases unmatched. The CDR3 is 15 residues long. In germline, CDR1 is SGHVS, CDR2 FNYEAQ. CDR3 region: CASSLAAGVEDTQYF. In nucleotides, the CDR3 is TGTGCCAGCAGCTTAGCGGCGGGAGTCGAAGATACGCAGTATTTT.

The chain joins TRBV6-2 or TRBV6-3 to TRBJ1-6, with 9 bases that match TRBD1. This CDR3 has 14 amino acids. The ends lost 6 bases at V and 7 bases at J; junction bases unmatched: 4. Germline CDR1 MNHEY, CDR2 SVGEGT. The DNA of the CDR3 is TGTGCCAGCAGACGACAGGGGGAAAATTCACCCCTCCACTTT. Translated: CASRRQGENSPLHF.

This clonotype has a handful of counts. The genes are TRBV20-1 and TRBJ1-3; TRBD1 matches 9 bases. Germline trimming cut 3 bases from V and 0 bases from J; bases unmatched to any gene: 12. The CDR3 has 18 residues. Germline V gene lookup returns CDR1 DFQATT and CDR2 SNEGSKA (reference sequence). This CDR3 is CSARAIRDRETSGNTIYF. CDR3 sequence (DNA): TGCAGTGCTAGGGCGATCCGGGACAGGGAAACCTCTGGAAACACCATATATTTT.

A remark on this clonotype: A far larger clone is off by one base, so a read error is likely. J is TRBJ2-7 and V is TRBV7-3; possibly TRBD1 or TRBD2 for D (5 bases each). Germline V gene data show CDR1 as SGHTA and CDR2 as FQGTGA. The CDR3 contains 12 residues. Trimming pared 4 bases from V and 9 bases from J, leaving 13 bases between. The CDR3 region has the DNA TGTGCCAGCAGCTCAAACCGGGGCGGGCAGTACTTC. Its translation is CASSSNRGGQYF.

This clonotype was detected ten times or more. The chain recombines TRBV12-3 or TRBV12-4 with TRBJ1-1; 8 bases align to TRBD1. After removal of 6 bases from V and 10 bases from J, the junction contained 10 bases not matched to a gene. The CDR3 covers 13 residues. The CDR3 bases are TGTGCCAGCAGACCGGGACAGGCGGGGGGAGCTTTCTTT. It specifies CASRPGQAGGAFF.

There are many counts of this clonotype. The chain's CDR3 is CASIGGGETQYF. Here the CDR3 DNA reads TGTGCCAGCATCGGAGGGGGGGAGACCCAGTACTTC. The J gene is TRBJ2-5, the V gene TRBV6-1; D might be TRBD1 or TRBD2, each matching 6 bases. The CDR3 is 12 residues long. Germline V CDR1 and CDR2: MNHNS, SASEGT. With 7 bases removed from V and 5 bases from J, the gap between germline ends came to 11 bases.

V gene TRBV7-9 combines with J gene TRBJ2-7; no clear D gene. The germline CDR1 and CDR2 sequences are SEHNR and FQNEAQ (reference sequence). The CDR3 is 14 residues long. The ends were cut back, 5 bases at V and 5 bases at J, with 16 bases in the middle. CDR3 protein: CASSPAGLTHEQYF. The CDR3 nucleotides are TGTGCCAGCAGCCCGGCTGGGCTTACCCACGAGCAGTACTTC. Drawing the rest from reference TRBV7-9 and TRBJ2-7, the complete variable domain is DTGVSQNPRHKITKRGQNVTFRCDPISEHNRLYWYRQTLGQGPEFLTYFQNEAQLEKSRLLSDRFSAERPKGSFSTLEIQRTEQGDSAMYLCASSPAGLTHEQYFGPGTRLTVT.

The chain joins TRBV11-3 to TRBJ1-1; TRBD1 agrees at 8 bases. V lost 5 bases, J lost 1 base, and 12 bases stayed unmatched. CDR3 length: 17 residues. Germline V gene data show CDR1 as SGHNT and CDR2 as YENEEA. The CDR3 DNA is TGTGCCAGCAGCCGGACAGGGCGTCCGGGAGGGAACACTGAAGCTTTCTTT. Amino acid sequence: CASSRTGRPGGNTEAFF.

This rearrangement joins TRBV7-9 to TRBJ2-1; no definite D call. Trimming shortened V by 1 base and J by 9 bases, and 16 bases separated the two germline ends. The CDR3 is 15 residues long. Germline CDR1 SEHNR, CDR2 FQNEAQ (reference sequence). CDR3 amino acids: CASSLDSRRMGEQFF. The CDR3 DNA follows: TGTGCCAGCAGCTTAGATTCTAGACGTATGGGTGAGCAGTTCTTC.

Many counts were recorded for this clonotype. The rearrangement joins TRBV19 to TRBJ2-5; D remains ambiguous. The germline CDR1 and CDR2 sequences are LNHDA and SQIVND (reference sequence). The length of the CDR3 is 13 residues. V was cut by 3 bases and J by 2 bases, with 7 bases left in between. CDR3 amino acids: CASSIRPQETQYF. The CDR3 nucleotides are TGTGCCAGTAGTATTAGACCACAAGAGACCCAGTACTTC.

This clonotype was counted ten times or more. This sequence joins TRBV3-1 and TRBJ2-1; D not certain. The CDR3 runs to 12 residues. CDR1 and CDR2 (germline): LGHDT, YNNKEL (reference sequence). Trimming pared 1 base from V and 6 bases from J, leaving 4 bases between. CDR3 coding DNA: TGTGCCAGCAGCCAAGCCAGCAATGAGCAGTTCTTC. The encoded protein is CASSQASNEQFF.

This clonotype showed up just a few times. The chain joins TRBV7-2 to TRBJ2-1, with 7 bases lining up with TRBD1. The V and J ends lost 6 bases and 8 bases, in that order; junction bases with no gene match: 7. Germline CDR1 is SGHTA and CDR2 is FQGNSA. CDR3 length: 13 residues. In DNA, the CDR3 is TGTGCCAGCAGACCTACAGGGGTCTATGAGCAGTTCTTC. Encoded protein: CASRPTGVYEQFF.

The chain recombines TRBV9 with TRBJ2-1; 7 bases map to TRBD1. The CDR3 covers 13 residues. V gave up 3 bases and J gave up 6 bases; unmatched junction bases: 3. CDR1 SGDLS and CDR2 YYNGEE come from the germline V gene. CDR3 loop: CASSDTGANEQFF. The CDR3 region has the DNA TGTGCCAGCAGCGATACAGGGGCCAATGAGCAGTTCTTC.

This chain uses TRBV9 with TRBJ2-1; D could derive from TRBD1 or TRBD2 (6 bases each). The germline CDR1 and CDR2 sequences are SGDLS and YYNGEE. Trimming removed 0 bases from V and 8 bases from J, with 15 bases in between. This CDR3 contains 15 residues. The CDR3 protein is CASSVVGGGPDEQFF. CDR3 nucleotide sequence: TGTGCCAGCAGCGTAGTAGGGGGAGGACCGGATGAGCAGTTCTTC.

The chain combines TRBV28 with TRBJ2-6, with unresolved D. Germline loops: CDR1 MDHEN, CDR2 SYDVKM. Between the trimmed V and J ends, which lost 5 bases and 0 bases, there was a span of 11 bases. The CDR3 loop spans 16 amino acids. Written as DNA, the CDR3 is TGTGCCAGCAGTAATCGCTTTTACTCTGGGGCCAACGTCCTGACTTTC. Translated: CASSNRFYSGANVLTF.

This clonotype was counted many times. This rearrangement joins TRBV24-1 to TRBJ2-1; TRBD2 matches at 8 bases. Germline V gene data show CDR1 as KGHDR and CDR2 as SFDVKD. This CDR3 is 15 amino acids long. V lost 3 bases to trimming and J lost 4 bases; unmatched junction nucleotides: 4. The CDR3 DNA is TGTGCCACCAGTGATAACGGGAGGGTATACAATGAGCAGTTCTTC. It specifies CATSDNGRVYNEQFF.